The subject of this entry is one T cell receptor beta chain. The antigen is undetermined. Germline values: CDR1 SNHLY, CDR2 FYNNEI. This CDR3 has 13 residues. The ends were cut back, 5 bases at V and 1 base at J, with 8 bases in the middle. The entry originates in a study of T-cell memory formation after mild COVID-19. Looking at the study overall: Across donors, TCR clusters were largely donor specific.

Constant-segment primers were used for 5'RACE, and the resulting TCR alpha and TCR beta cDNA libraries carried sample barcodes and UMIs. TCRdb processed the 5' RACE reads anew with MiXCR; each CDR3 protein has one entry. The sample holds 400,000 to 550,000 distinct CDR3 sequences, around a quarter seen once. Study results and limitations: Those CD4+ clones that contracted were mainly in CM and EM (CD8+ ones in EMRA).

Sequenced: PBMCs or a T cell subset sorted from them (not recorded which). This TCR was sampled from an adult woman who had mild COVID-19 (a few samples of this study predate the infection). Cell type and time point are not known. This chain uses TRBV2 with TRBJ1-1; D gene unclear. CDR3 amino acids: CASSILPNTEAFF. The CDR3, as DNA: TGTGCCAGCAGTATACTCCCGAACACTGAAGCTTTCTTT.